The clone carrying this TCR beta chain has at least ten counts. Its antigen is not identified. The data were taken from a study of T cell repertoires in cytomegalovirus infection. Regarding the study as a whole: The cumulative frequency of public TCR beta families distinguished individuals who carried CMV together with the relevant HLA.

CDR1 and CDR2 from the germline V gene are SGHVS and FQNEAQ. The CDR3 runs to 14 residues. V lost 5 bases to trimming and J lost 1 base, with 11 bases between them. TCRdb reprocessed the reads via MiXCR and lists one record per CDR3 protein. This sample has roughly 920,000 distinct CDR3 sequences, with more than 25% found just once. The chain uses TRBV7-8 and TRBJ1-2; D remains unclear. The TCR comes from a human donor in good health (CMV status not recorded). Some clones in this sample may be carry-over from other donors' samples. The source was cultured CD8+ T cells from PBMCs, collected from culture after CMV antigen stimulation. Here the CDR3 reads CASSPGDLNYGYTF. The CDR3 DNA reads as TGTGCCAGCAGCCCCGGGGATCTTAACTATGGCTACACCTTC.